This T cell receptor (beta chain) is drawn from a study of vaccination and CD4 T cells after COVID-19. For the study at large: The authors exposed cells to overlapping spike peptides derived from SARS-CoV-2, HCoV-NL63, HCoV-OC43 and HCoV-229E.

Documented treatment: approximately 10-day PBMC culture with coronavirus spike peptide pools or control peptides (ViraFEST assay). Those CD4+ T cells from the unexposed donor predate the COVID-19 pandemic (2011-2018). With respect to this clonotype: Its antigen remains unidentified.

Oncomine TCR Beta short-read sequencing was applied to DNA from cultured CD4+ T cells. Genomic DNA was extracted from cultured CD4+ T cells. One entry per CDR3 protein results from TCRdb running MiXCR on the PCR reads. Of about 9,700 distinct CDR3 sequences listed, about 35% were seen once; the top ten hold 8% to 9.5%. Unmatched junction bases numbered 15, after V lost 4 bases and J lost 0 bases. The germline V gene has CDR1 MNHNS and CDR2 SASEGT. The CDR3 runs to 18 residues. The V and J genes are TRBV6-1 and TRBJ2-7; 7 nucleotides line up with TRBD1. Material for sequencing was CD4+ T cells from blood, cultured in vitro. This sequence originates from a human donor in good health. As DNA, the CDR3 is TGTGCCAGCAGTGTCAGGGGGTTATCAGGGGTCAGCTCCTACGAGCAGTACTTC. Its protein product is CASSVRGLSGVSSYEQYF.